The clone carrying this T cell receptor (beta chain) was counted many times. Its antigen is not identified. There are 15 residues in the CDR3. Germline CDR1 is MNHNY and CDR2 is SVGAGI (reference sequence). V lost 6 bases and J 3 bases, leaving 17 bases between the germline ends. This specimen comes from a study of T-cell memory formation after mild COVID-19. Study conclusions and caveats: The appearance of some responding clones in pre-infection memory suggested that cross-reactive memory joined. Later expanders leaned CD4+, whereas clones that contracted between day 15 and 85 were balanced CD4/CD8.

The 5'RACE method, run with constant-segment primers, produced TCR alpha and TCR beta cDNA libraries (carrying sample barcodes and UMIs). TCRdb re-called the 5' RACE reads with MiXCR, one entry per CDR3 protein. The top ten hold 3.5% of the sample, which has some 260,000 distinct CDR3 sequences, about 15% seen once. The source of this sequence is a man between 18 and 35 years old who had mild COVID-19 (a few samples of this study predate the infection). Cell type and time point are not known. Sequenced: PBMCs or a T cell subset sorted from them (not recorded which). V usage is TRBV6-6 and J usage is TRBJ2-5; D may correspond to TRBD1 or TRBD2 (6 bases each). The CDR3 DNA is TGTGCCAGCAGACCCCAAGGGGGGCCGGAAGAGACCCAGTACTTC. It encodes CASRPQGGPEETQYF.